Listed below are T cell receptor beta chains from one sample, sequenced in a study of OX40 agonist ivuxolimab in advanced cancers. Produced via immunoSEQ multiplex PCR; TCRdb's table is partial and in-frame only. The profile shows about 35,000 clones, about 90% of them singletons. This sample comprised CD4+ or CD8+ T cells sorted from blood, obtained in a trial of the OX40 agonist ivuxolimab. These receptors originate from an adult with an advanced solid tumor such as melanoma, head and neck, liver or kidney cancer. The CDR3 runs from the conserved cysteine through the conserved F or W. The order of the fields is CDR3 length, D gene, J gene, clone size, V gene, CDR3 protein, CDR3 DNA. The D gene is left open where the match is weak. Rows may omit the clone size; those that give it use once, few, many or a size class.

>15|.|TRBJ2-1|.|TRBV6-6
CASTREGALYNEQFF
TGTGCCAGCACCAGAGAGGGTGCCCTTTACAATGAGCAGTTCTTC
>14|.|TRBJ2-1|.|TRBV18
CASSPSDEYNEQFF
TGTGCCAGCTCACCTTCGGACGAGTACAATGAGCAGTTCTTC
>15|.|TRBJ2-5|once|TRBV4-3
CASSQDIGPQETQYF
TGCGCCAGCAGCCAAGATATAGGGCCCCAAGAGACCCAGTACTTC
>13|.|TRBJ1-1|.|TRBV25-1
CASSDTGNTEAFF
TGTGCCAGCAGTGATACAGGGAACACTGAAGCTTTCTTT
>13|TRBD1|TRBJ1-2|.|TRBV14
CASSQVDRGGYTF
TGTGCCAGCAGCCAAGTGGACAGGGGTGGCTACACCTTC
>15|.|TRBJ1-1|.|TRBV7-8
CASSATGWGNTEAFF
TGTGCCAGCAGCGCTACAGGGTGGGGTAACACTGAAGCTTTCTTT
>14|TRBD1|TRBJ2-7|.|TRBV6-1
CASSETGGSYEQYF
TGTGCCAGCAGCGAGACAGGGGGATCCTACGAGCAGTACTTC
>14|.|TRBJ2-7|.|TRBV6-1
CASRLTADSYEQYF
TGTGCCAGCAGACTGACAGCCGACTCCTACGAGCAGTACTTC
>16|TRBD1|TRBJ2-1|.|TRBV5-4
CASSRLGQGEYNEQFF
TGTGCCAGCAGTAGACTCGGACAGGGAGAATACAATGAGCAGTTCTTC
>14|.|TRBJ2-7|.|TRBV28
CASSITTSPYEQYF
TGTGCCAGCAGTATAACGACTAGTCCCTACGAGCAGTACTTC
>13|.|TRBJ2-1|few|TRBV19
CASSIVGSNEQFF
TGTGCCAGTAGTATTGTGGGATCCAATGAGCAGTTCTTC
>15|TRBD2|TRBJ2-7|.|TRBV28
CASSPRLAGGPFKYF
TGTGCCAGCAGCCCCCGGCTAGCGGGAGGGCCCTTTAAGTACTTC
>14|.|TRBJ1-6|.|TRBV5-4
CASSLAGIDSPLHF
TGTGCCAGCAGCTTGGCAGGGATTGATTCACCCCTCCACTTT
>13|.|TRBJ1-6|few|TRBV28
CASSPQGFTPLHF
TGTGCCAGCAGTCCGCAGGGTTTTACACCCCTCCACTTT
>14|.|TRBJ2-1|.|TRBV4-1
CASGGPAQVNEQFF
TGCGCCAGCGGAGGGCCGGCTCAAGTCAATGAGCAGTTCTTC
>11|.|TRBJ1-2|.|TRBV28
CATSVVVGYTF
TGTGCCACCTCCGTCGTTGTTGGCTACACCTTC
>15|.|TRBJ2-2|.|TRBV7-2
CASSFPGVNTGELFF
TGTGCCAGCAGCTTCCCAGGGGTGAACACCGGGGAGCTGTTTTTT
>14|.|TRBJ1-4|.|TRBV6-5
CASSYSGLGEKLFF
TGTGCCAGCAGTTATTCGGGGCTAGGTGAAAAACTGTTTTTT
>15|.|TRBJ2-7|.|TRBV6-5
CASSYSSDLSYEQYF
TGTGCCAGCAGTTACTCGTCAGATCTATCCTACGAGCAGTACTTC
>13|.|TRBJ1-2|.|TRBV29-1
CSVSGMGDYGYTF
TGCAGCGTGTCTGGGATGGGCGACTATGGCTACACCTTC
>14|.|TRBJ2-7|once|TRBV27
CASYPPQGSYEQYF
TGTGCCAGCTACCCACCCCAAGGATCCTACGAGCAGTACTTC
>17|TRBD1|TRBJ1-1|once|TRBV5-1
CASSPVPGQGLGTEAFF
TGCGCCAGCAGCCCCGTCCCGGGACAGGGTCTAGGGACTGAAGCTTTCTTT
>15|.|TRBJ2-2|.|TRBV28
CASSLGGANTGELFF
TGTGCCAGCAGTTTAGGGGGAGCGAACACCGGGGAGCTGTTTTTT
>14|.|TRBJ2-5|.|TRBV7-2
CASSFVEGRETQYF
TGTGCCAGCAGCTTTGTCGAGGGTAGAGAGACCCAGTACTTC
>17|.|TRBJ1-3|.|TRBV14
CASSQDVDSLSGNTIYF
TGTGCCAGCAGCCAAGACGTGGACAGCCTTTCTGGAAACACCATATATTTT
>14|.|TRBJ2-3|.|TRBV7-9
CASSLGGGADTQYF
TGTGCCAGCAGCTTGGGTGGGGGCGCAGATACGCAGTATTTT
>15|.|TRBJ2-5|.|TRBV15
CATSRDNTGIETQYF
TGTGCCACCAGCAGAGATAATACAGGGATAGAGACCCAGTACTTC
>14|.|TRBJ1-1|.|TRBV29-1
CSVADPRLNTEAFF
TGCAGCGTTGCGGACCCGCGGTTGAACACTGAAGCTTTCTTT
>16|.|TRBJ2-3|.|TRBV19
CASSISLRLLGDTQYF
TGTGCCAGTAGTATAAGCCTACGCCTATTAGGGGATACGCAGTATTTT
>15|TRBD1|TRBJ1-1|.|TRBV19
CASSEGQGATTEAFF
TGTGCCAGTAGTGAGGGACAGGGGGCGACCACTGAAGCTTTCTTT
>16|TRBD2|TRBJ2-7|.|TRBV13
CASSLATSGGLYEQYF
TGTGCCAGCAGCTTAGCCACTAGCGGGGGACTTTACGAGCAGTACTTC
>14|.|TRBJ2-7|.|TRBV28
CASSFGLPPYEQYF
TGTGCCAGCAGTTTTGGGCTGCCACCCTACGAGCAGTACTTC
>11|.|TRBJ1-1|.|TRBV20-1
CSAYDRTEAFF
TGCAGTGCTTACGACAGAACTGAAGCTTTCTTT
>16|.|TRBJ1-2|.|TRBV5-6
CASSLRGPSSRYGYTF
TGTGCCAGCAGCTTGCGGGGTCCGAGTTCTCGCTATGGCTACACCTTC
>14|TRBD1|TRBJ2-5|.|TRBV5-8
CASRQQGAGETQYF
TGTGCCAGCAGACAACAGGGGGCCGGTGAGACCCAGTACTTC
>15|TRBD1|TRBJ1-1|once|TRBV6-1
CASSSRTGGNTEAFF
TGTGCCAGCAGTTCTCGGACAGGGGGGAACACTGAAGCTTTCTTT
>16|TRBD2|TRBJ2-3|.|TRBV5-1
CASSRPLAGNTDTQYF
TGCGCCAGCAGCCGCCCACTAGCGGGGAACACAGATACGCAGTATTTT
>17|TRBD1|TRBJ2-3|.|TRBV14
CASSQDTRQGATDTQYF
TGTGCCAGCAGCCAAGACACCCGACAGGGGGCAACAGATACGCAGTATTTT
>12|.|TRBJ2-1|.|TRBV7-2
CASSLEGNEQFF
TGTGCCAGCAGCTTAGAGGGGAATGAGCAGTTCTTC
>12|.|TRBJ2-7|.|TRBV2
CAGSTDSYEQYF
TGTGCCGGGTCGACAGACTCCTACGAGCAGTACTTC
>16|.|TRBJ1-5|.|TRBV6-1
CASSGQDSYSNQPQHF
TGTGCCAGCAGTGGGCAGGACAGCTATAGCAATCAGCCCCAGCATTTT
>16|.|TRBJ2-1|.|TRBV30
CAWDGDGSIGYNEQFF
TGTGCCTGGGACGGAGACGGTTCTATAGGTTACAATGAGCAGTTCTTC
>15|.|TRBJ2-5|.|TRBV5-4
CASSLGPDIQETQYF
TGTGCCAGCAGCTTGGGACCTGACATCCAAGAGACCCAGTACTTC
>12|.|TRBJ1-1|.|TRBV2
CASSRANTEAFF
TGTGCCAGCTCTCGGGCTAACACTGAAGCTTTCTTT
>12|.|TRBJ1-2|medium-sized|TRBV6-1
CASTMNAARDTF
TGTGCCAGCACCATGAATGCCGCCCGAGACACCTTC
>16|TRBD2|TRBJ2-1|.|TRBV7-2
CASSLGPSGILYEQFF
TGTGCCAGCAGCTTAGGACCTAGCGGGATCCTCTATGAGCAGTTCTTC
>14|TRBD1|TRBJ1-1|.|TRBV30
CAWSTLTGDTEAFF
TGTGCCTGGTCAACTTTGACAGGGGACACTGAAGCTTTCTTT
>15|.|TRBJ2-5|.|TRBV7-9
CASSLGVLPQETQYF
TGTGCCAGCAGCTTAGGTGTACTCCCTCAAGAGACCCAGTACTTC
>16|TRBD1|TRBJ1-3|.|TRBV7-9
CASSAPGTVSGNTIYF
TGTGCCAGCAGCGCTCCCGGGACAGTCTCTGGAAACACCATATATTTT